This TCR beta chain was identified in a study of cytomegalovirus exposure and HLA in healthy donors. As concerns this clone: Its cognate antigen is unknown.

Method: immunoSEQ multiplex PCR; TCRdb's copy keeps in-frame clones and lacks some. The table shows a few hundred thousand clones, with around 89% occurring only once. The J segment lost 3 bases and the V segment lost 8 bases, leaving 9 bases of the junction unmatched. CDR3 length: 15 amino acids. Germline-derived CDR1 and CDR2 are SNHLY and FYNNEI. From the 120-subject validation cohort, which was separate from the approximately 670-subject first cohort, the donors were drawn. General study points: Subsequent analysis revealed that first-cohort TCR clusters tended to co-occur in the 130 or so validation repertoires. There were some public TCRs occurring in many donors, but most TCR sequences were rare.

The receptor comes from a young woman in good health and CMV-seronegative. The V gene is TRBV2, the J gene TRBJ2-7, with 11 bases fitting TRBD2. The sequenced material came from PBMCs. Here the CDR3 reads CASGGPGLADYEQYF. CDR3 sequence (DNA): TGTGCCAGCGGGGGACCGGGACTAGCGGACTACGAGCAGTACTTC. The whole variable domain, filled in from reference TRBV2 and TRBJ2-7, reads EPEVTQTPSHQVTQMGQEVILRCVPISNHLYFYWYRQILGQKVEFLVSFYNNEISEKSEIFDDQFSVERPDGSNFTLKIRSTKLEDSAMYFCASGGPGLADYEQYFGPGTRLTVT.